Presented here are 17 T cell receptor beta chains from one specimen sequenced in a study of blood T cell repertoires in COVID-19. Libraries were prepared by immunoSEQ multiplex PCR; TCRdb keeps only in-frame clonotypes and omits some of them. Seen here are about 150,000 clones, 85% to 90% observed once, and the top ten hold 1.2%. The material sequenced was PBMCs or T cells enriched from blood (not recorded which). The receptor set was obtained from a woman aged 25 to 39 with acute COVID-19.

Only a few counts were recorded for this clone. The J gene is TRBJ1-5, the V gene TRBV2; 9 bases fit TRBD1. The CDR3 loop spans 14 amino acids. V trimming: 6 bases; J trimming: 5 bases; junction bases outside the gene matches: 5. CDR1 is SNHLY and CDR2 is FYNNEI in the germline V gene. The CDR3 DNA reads TGTGCCAGCAGGGGGACAGGGCCCTATCAGCCCCAGCATTTT. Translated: CASRGTGPYQPQHF.

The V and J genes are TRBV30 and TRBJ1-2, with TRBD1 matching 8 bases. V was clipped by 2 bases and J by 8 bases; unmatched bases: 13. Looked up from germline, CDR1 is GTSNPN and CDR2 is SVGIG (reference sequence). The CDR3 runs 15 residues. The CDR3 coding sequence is TGTGCCTGGAGTACCCGGACAGGGACGTTTAGGGGCTACACCTTC. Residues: CAWSTRTGTFRGYTF.

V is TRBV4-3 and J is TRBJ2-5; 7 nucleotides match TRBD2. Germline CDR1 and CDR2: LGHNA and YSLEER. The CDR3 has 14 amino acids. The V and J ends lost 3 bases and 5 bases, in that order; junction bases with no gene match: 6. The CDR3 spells CASSQAWGGETQYF. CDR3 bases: TGCGCCAGCAGCCAGGCTTGGGGGGGGGAGACCCAGTACTTC.

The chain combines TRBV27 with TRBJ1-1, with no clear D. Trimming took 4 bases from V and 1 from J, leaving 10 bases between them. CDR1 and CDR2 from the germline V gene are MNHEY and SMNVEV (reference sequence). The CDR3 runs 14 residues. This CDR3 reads CASSSGGWNTEAFF. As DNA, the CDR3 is TGTGCCAGCAGTTCGGGAGGTTGGAACACTGAAGCTTTCTTT.

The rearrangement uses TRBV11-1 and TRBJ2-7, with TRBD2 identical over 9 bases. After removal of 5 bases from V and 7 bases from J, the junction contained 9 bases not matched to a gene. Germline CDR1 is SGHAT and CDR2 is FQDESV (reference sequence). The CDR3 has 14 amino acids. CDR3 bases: TGTGCCAGCAGCCCCATTGGTCTAGCGGGGGAGCAGTACTTC. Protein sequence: CASSPIGLAGEQYF.

The CDR3 spells CASSESVSQNTGELFF. The CDR3 coding sequence is TGTGCCAGCAGTGAATCCGTTAGCCAGAACACCGGGGAGCTGTTTTTT. J is TRBJ2-2 and V is TRBV6-4; the D is unclear. Per germline, CDR1 MRHNA and CDR2 SNTAGT. V lost 3 bases and J lost 1, with 12 bases in between. The CDR3 is 16 amino acids.

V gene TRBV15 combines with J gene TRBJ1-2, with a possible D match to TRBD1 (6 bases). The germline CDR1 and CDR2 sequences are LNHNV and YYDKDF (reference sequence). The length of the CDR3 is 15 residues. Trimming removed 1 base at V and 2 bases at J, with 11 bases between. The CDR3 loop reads CATSRGQGTNYGYTF. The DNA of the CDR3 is TGTGCCACCAGCAGAGGGCAGGGGACGAACTATGGCTACACCTTC.

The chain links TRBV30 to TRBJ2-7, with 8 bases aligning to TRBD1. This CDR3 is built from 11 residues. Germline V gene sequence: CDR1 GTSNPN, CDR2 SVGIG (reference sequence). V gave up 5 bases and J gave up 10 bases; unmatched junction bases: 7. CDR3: CAWDRGSEQYF. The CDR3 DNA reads TGTGCCTGGGACAGGGGTTCGGAACAGTACTTC. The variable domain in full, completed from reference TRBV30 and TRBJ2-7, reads SQTIHQWPATLVQPVGSPLSLECTVEGTSNPNLYWYRQAAGRGLQLLFYSVGIGQISSEVPQNLSASRPQDRQFILSSKKLLLSDSGFYLCAWDRGSEQYFGPGTRLTVT.

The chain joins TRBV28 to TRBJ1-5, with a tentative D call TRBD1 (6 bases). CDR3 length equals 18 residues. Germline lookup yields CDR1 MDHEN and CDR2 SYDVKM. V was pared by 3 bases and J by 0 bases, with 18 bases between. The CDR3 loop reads CASSFPFGTSNSNQPQHF. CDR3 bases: TGTGCCAGCAGTTTTCCTTTCGGGACAAGTAATAGCAATCAGCCCCAGCATTTT. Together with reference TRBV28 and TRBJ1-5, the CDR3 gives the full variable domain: DVKVTQSSRYLVKRTGEKVFLECVQDMDHENMFWYRQDPGLGLRLIYFSYDVKMKEKGDIPEGYSVSREKKERFSLILESASTNQTSMYLCASSFPFGTSNSNQPQHFGDGTRLSIL.

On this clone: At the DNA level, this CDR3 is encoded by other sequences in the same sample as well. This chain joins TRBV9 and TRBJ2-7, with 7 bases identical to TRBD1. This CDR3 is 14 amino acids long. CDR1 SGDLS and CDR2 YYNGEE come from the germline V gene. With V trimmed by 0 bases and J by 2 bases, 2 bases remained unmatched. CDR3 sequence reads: CASSVGQGAYEQYF. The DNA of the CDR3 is TGTGCCAGCAGCGTAGGTCAGGGGGCCTACGAGCAGTACTTC.

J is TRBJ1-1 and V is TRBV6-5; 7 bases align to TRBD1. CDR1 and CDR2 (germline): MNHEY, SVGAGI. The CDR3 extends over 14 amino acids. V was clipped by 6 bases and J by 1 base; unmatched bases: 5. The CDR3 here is CASRDRPANTEAFF. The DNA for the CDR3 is TGTGCCAGCAGGGACAGGCCAGCGAACACTGAAGCTTTCTTT.

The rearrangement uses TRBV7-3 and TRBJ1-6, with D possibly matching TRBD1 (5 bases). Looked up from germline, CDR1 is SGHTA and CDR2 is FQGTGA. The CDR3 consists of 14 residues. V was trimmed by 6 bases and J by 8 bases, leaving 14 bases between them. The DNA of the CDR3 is TGTGCCAGCAGTTTGGGGACTGTCTATTCACCCCTCCACTTT. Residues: CASSLGTVYSPLHF. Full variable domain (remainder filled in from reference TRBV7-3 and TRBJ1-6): GAGVSQTPSNKVTEKGKYVELRCDPISGHTALYWYRQSLGQGPEFLIYFQGTGAADDSGLPNDRFFAVRPEGSVSTLKIQRTERGDSAVYLCASSLGTVYSPLHFGNGTRLTVT.

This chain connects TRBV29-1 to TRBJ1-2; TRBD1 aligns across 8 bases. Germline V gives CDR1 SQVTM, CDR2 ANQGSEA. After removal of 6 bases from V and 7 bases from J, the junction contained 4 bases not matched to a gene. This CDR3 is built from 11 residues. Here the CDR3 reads CSVDRGGGYTF. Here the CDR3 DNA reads TGCAGCGTCGACAGGGGAGGTGGCTACACCTTC.

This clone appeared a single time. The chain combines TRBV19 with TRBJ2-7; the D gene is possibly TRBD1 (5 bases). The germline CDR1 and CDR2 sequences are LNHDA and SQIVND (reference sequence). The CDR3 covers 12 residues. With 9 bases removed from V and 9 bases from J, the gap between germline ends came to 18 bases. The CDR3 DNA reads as TGTGCCAGCGCCGACAGAGCCTGGGGGCAGTACTTC. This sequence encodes CASADRAWGQYF.

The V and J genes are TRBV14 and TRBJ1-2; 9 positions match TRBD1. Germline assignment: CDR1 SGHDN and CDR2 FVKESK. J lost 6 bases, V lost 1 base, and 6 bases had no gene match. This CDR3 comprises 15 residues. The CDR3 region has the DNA TGTGCCAGCAGCCAAGTACAGGGGGCAGTAAATGGCTACACCTTC. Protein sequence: CASSQVQGAVNGYTF.

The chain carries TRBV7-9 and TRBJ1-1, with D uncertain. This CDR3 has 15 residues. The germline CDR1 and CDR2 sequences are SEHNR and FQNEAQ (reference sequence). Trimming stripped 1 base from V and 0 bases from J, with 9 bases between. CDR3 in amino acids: CASSLDPGMNTEAFF. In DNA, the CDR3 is TGTGCCAGCAGCTTAGATCCGGGGATGAACACTGAAGCTTTCTTT.

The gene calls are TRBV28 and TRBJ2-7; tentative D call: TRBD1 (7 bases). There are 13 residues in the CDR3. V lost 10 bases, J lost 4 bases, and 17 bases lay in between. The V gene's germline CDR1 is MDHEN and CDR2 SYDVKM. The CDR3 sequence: CATSEQGRYEQYF. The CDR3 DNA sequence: TGTGCCACTAGCGAACAGGGGAGGTACGAGCAGTACTTC.